This T cell receptor beta chain was recorded in a study of blood T cell repertoires in COVID-19. The V and J ends lost 6 bases and 7 bases, in that order; junction bases with no gene match: 5. The CDR3 has 14 residues. CDR1 is LGHDT, CDR2 YNNKEL, per germline (reference sequence). Per the authors' pipeline: Nucleated cell counts were estimated from reference gene primer amplification. Sequencing used immunoSEQ multiplex PCR; TCRdb keeps in-frame clones, though not all of them. V and J calls and clone size are copied from that table; D and trimming were computed from the DNA. The table shows 50,000 to 70,000 clones, with approximately 80% occurring only once.

The chain employs TRBV3-1 (or the pseudogene TRBV3-2) and TRBJ1-4; 10 nucleotides align to TRBD1. This TCR came from a man aged 50 to 60 with active or convalescent COVID-19. Sequencing input: peripheral blood. The CDR3 loop is CASSLTGGLEKLFF. The CDR3 DNA reads as TGTGCCAGCAGTCTGACAGGGGGCCTTGAAAAACTGTTTTTT.